A single sample gave rise to the 27 T cell receptor beta chains below, sequenced in a study of blood T cells in healthy people across ages. It was with a sample-barcoded 5' primer and a J-beta primer mix that a second PCR of about 7 to 12 cycles was run. Each CDR3 protein gets one entry after TCRdb re-called the 5' RACE reads with MiXCR. Here the sample spans about 1.5 million distinct CDR3 sequences, about 43% being singletons. Sample: blood. These receptor sequences come from a woman aged 18-35 years in good health.

In its sample, this clonotype was seen many times. The chain is built from TRBV5-1 and TRBJ1-1, with D possibly being TRBD1 (6 bases). Germline V lookup: CDR1 SGHRS, CDR2 YFSETQ. CDR3 size: 16 residues. Trimming took 3 bases from V and 1 from J, leaving 16 bases between them. The CDR3 DNA is TGCGCCAGCAGCTATGTAGCCGGGACATCGAACACTGAAGCTTTCTTT. Its protein is CASSYVAGTSNTEAFF.

The V call is TRBV19, the J call TRBJ2-3; D gene unclear. V lost 6 bases and J lost 6, with 13 bases in between. CDR3 size: 13 residues. Germline CDR1 and CDR2: LNHDA and SQIVND (reference sequence). CDR3 loop: CASRWSGEDTQYF. The CDR3 bases are TGTGCCAGTAGGTGGTCAGGCGAGGATACGCAGTATTTT.

The CDR3 region has the DNA TGTGCCACCTCTCCCGGGCCGATATACGAGCAGTACTTC. Amino acid sequence: CATSPGPIYEQYF. The J gene is TRBJ2-7, the V gene TRBV12-3 or TRBV12-4; D gene uncertain. There are 13 residues in the CDR3. The ends were cut back, 10 bases at V and 4 bases at J, with 17 bases in the middle.

The genes are TRBV29-1 and TRBJ1-1, with TRBD1 matching 9 bases. CDR3 length: 15 residues. CDR1 and CDR2 (germline): SQVTM, ANQGSEA. V lost 7 bases, J lost 1 base, and 10 bases stayed unmatched. Here the CDR3 reads CSAQPGTGKNTEAFF. For the CDR3, the DNA is TGCAGCGCCCAGCCCGGGACAGGGAAGAACACTGAAGCTTTCTTT.

This chain uses TRBV12-3 or TRBV12-4 with TRBJ2-7; TRBD1 matches 11 bases. V was clipped by 6 bases and J by 0 bases; unmatched bases: 4. This CDR3 is 15 amino acids long. In nucleotides, the CDR3 is TGTGCCAGCAGGCCCGGGACAGGGGGCTCCTACGAGCAGTACTTC. Translated: CASRPGTGGSYEQYF.

The rearrangement links TRBV6-5 to TRBJ2-3, with D possibly TRBD2 on 5 matching bases. Germline values: CDR1 MNHEY, CDR2 SVGAGI. The V end lost 5 bases, the J end lost 2 bases, and 11 bases lay between the germline ends. The CDR3 consists of 14 residues. CDR3 coding DNA: TGTGCCAGCAGTGATAGGCGGGTCACAGATACGCAGTATTTT. It encodes CASSDRRVTDTQYF.

The V and J genes are TRBV5-1 and TRBJ1-2; TRBD1 aligns across 12 bases. The V segment lost 2 bases and the J segment 3 bases; nucleotides outside the gene matches: 14. The germline CDR1 and CDR2 sequences are SGHRS and YFSETQ. This CDR3 is built from 19 residues. The CDR3 region is CASSLAPLGQGASDYGYTF. In DNA form, the CDR3 reads TGCGCCAGCAGCTTAGCCCCCCTGGGACAGGGGGCGTCGGACTATGGCTACACCTTC. Full variable domain (remainder filled in from reference TRBV5-1 and TRBJ1-2): KAGVTQTPRYLIKTRGQQVTLSCSPISGHRSVSWYQQTPGQGLQFLFEYFSETQRNKGNFPGRFSGRQFSNSRSEMNVSTLELGDSALYLCASSLAPLGQGASDYGYTFGSGTRLTVV.

The rearrangement joins TRBV20-1 to TRBJ1-2; no clear D gene. Germline lookup yields CDR1 DFQATT and CDR2 SNEGSKA (reference sequence). V gave up 4 bases and J gave up 1 base, with 13 bases separating them. CDR3 length equals 14 residues. The CDR3 sequence is CSAKIADRNYGYTF. The CDR3 DNA reads TGCAGTGCTAAGATCGCCGACCGTAACTATGGCTACACCTTC.

V gene TRBV20-1 combines with J gene TRBJ2-7; D possibly corresponds to TRBD2 (5 bases). Germline CDR1 and CDR2: DFQATT and SNEGSKA (reference sequence). This CDR3 contains 14 residues. Deletions cut 5 bases from V and 7 bases from J, with 21 bases between. For the CDR3, the DNA is TGCAGTGCTCAGGACTCCCGAGGGTACAATGAGCAGTACTTC. Translating it yields CSAQDSRGYNEQYF.

This clonotype was found once. Mismatch with germline at one junction end may stem from a read error. The V call is TRBV10-3, the J call TRBJ2-5; D is unresolved. Per germline, CDR1 ENHRY and CDR2 SYGVKD. The length of the CDR3 is 12 residues. Here the CDR3 DNA reads TGTGCCATCAGCCGTTGGCAAGGGACCCAGTACTTC. Its protein is CAISRWQGTQYF.

This clonotype was seen a handful of times. The V gene is TRBV2, the J gene TRBJ2-5; the D gene is possibly TRBD2 (5 bases). The V and J ends lost 4 bases and 4 bases respectively, with 10 bases between them. Germline CDR1 and CDR2: SNHLY and FYNNEI. CDR3 size: 13 residues. CDR3 region: CASSGETGETQYF. CDR3 DNA sequence: TGTGCCAGCAGTGGGGAGACGGGAGAGACCCAGTACTTC.

The CDR3: CASSSGLETQYF. The CDR3 bases are TGTGCCAGCAGTTCCGGGCTGGAGACCCAGTACTTC. The V gene is TRBV12-3 or TRBV12-4, the J gene TRBJ2-5; D call uncertain. This CDR3 is 12 amino acids long. Trimming pared 4 bases from V and 5 bases from J, leaving 8 bases between.

This chain connects TRBV28 to TRBJ2-3; D is unresolved. The germline V gene encodes CDR1 MDHEN and CDR2 SYDVKM. Trimming stripped 5 bases from V and 6 bases from J, with 15 bases between. The length of the CDR3 is 14 residues. The CDR3 nucleotides are TGTGCCAGCAGTGTATTGTCCGGGCCTGATACGCAGTATTTT. The encoded protein is CASSVLSGPDTQYF.

This chain joins TRBV7-9 and TRBJ1-2; D is uncertain. V shed 1 base and J shed 5 bases, with 14 bases lying between them. The germline CDR1 and CDR2 sequences are SEHNR and FQNEAQ (reference sequence). The CDR3 totals 15 residues. The CDR3 DNA follows: TGTGCCAGCAGCTTAGAAGAACGACGGCTGTATGGCTACACCTTC. It specifies CASSLEERRLYGYTF.

This clonotype occurred once. The junction shows a germline mismatch at one end, possibly a read error. V usage is TRBV24-1 and J usage is TRBJ2-7; a weak D match, TRBD2 (6 bases). CDR1 is KGHDR and CDR2 is SFDVKD in the germline V gene. This CDR3 comprises 18 residues. The CDR3, as DNA: TGTACCACCAGTGATCCTTCGCGTGCGGGGCGGGTCTCCTACGAGCAGTACTTC. Amino acids: CTTSDPSRAGRVSYEQYF.

A remark on this clonotype: At one boundary the junction diverges from the germline segment, which might be a read error. The chain has TRBV3-1 and TRBJ2-1; tentative D call: TRBD2 (5 bases). The CDR3 is 17 amino acids. The germline V gene has CDR1 LGHDT and CDR2 YNNKEL (reference sequence). DNA of the CDR3: TGTGCCAGCAGCTACGGATATGGCGGGCTAGCATACAATGAGCGGTTCTTC. Translation gives CASSYGYGGLAYNERFF.

The chain joins TRBV10-3 to TRBJ2-1; perhaps TRBD2 as D (6 bases). Germline CDR1 and CDR2: ENHRY and SYGVKD. The CDR3 covers 15 residues. Trimming removed 5 bases from V and 6 bases from J, with 17 bases in between. CDR3 protein: CAISPPREAGNEQFF. CDR3 bases: TGTGCCATCAGTCCGCCGAGGGAGGCGGGCAATGAGCAGTTCTTC.

This clonotype was detected only a few times. This chain links TRBV10-3 with TRBJ2-1; the match to TRBD2 covers 7 bases. Germline V gene sequence: CDR1 ENHRY, CDR2 SYGVKD. The CDR3 is made up of 12 amino acids. V trimming: 7 bases; J trimming: 9 bases; junction bases outside the gene matches: 6. The CDR3 sequence: CAIKDGGGEQFF. Written as DNA, the CDR3 is TGTGCCATCAAGGATGGGGGGGGTGAGCAGTTCTTC.

This clonotype was observed a handful of times. This chain uses TRBV6-2 or TRBV6-3 with TRBJ2-7, with TRBD2 matching over 8 bases. Germline trimming cut 6 bases from V and 2 bases from J; bases unmatched to any gene: 12. CDR1 is MNHEY and CDR2 is SVGEGT in the germline V gene. This CDR3 has 16 residues. DNA for the CDR3: TGTGCCAGCAGACCAGCGGGAGTGGTTGCCCCCTACGAGCAGTACTTC. Translated, it gives CASRPAGVVAPYEQYF.

The chain employs TRBV11-1 and TRBJ2-4; D ambiguous. The DNA end is a closer match to TRBJ2-7, so the J assignment may be wrong. The CDR3 runs 13 residues. The germline V gene encodes CDR1 SGHAT and CDR2 FQDESV (reference sequence). The CDR3 bases are TGTGCCAGCAGCTCCACCTCAAACTACGAGCAGTACTTC. This gives the protein CASSSTSNYEQYF.

The chain joins TRBV7-2 to TRBJ1-1; D is undetermined. The CDR3 totals 13 residues. V lost 5 bases and J lost 1, with 8 bases in between. From germline, CDR1 is SGHTA and CDR2 FQGNSA. The CDR3 DNA follows: TGTGCCAGCAGCGGCAAAGGGAACACTGAAGCTTTCTTT. It codes for CASSGKGNTEAFF.

This clonotype has only a few counts. The genes are TRBV4-1 and TRBJ2-5, with 13 positions matching TRBD2. Germline V CDR1 and CDR2: MGHRA, YSYEKL. J lost 5 bases, V lost 4 bases, and 7 bases had no gene match. CDR3 size: 16 residues. The CDR3, as DNA: TGCGCCAGCAGCCCAACTAGCGGGGGGGAACTGGAGACCCAGTACTTC. Encoded protein: CASSPTSGGELETQYF.

The chain has TRBV30 and TRBJ2-1, with TRBD2 matching over 7 bases. The CDR3 contains 11 residues. In germline, CDR1 is GTSNPN, CDR2 SVGIG (reference sequence). V lost 3 bases and J lost 7; bases outside the gene matches: 0. CDR3 nucleotides: TGTGCCTGGAGACTAGCGAATGAGCAGTTCTTC. This gives the protein CAWRLANEQFF.

This clonotype was seen a few times. V gene TRBV5-1 combines with J gene TRBJ1-2, with 10 bases that match TRBD1. The V and J ends lost 4 bases and 8 bases, in that order; junction bases with no gene match: 5. The CDR3 covers 13 residues. Looked up from germline, CDR1 is SGHRS and CDR2 is YFSETQ. The CDR3 protein is CASSPGTGEGYTF. As DNA, the CDR3 is TGCGCCAGCAGCCCGGGGACAGGGGAAGGCTACACCTTC. The whole variable domain, remainder taken from reference TRBV5-1 and TRBJ1-2, is KAGVTQTPRYLIKTRGQQVTLSCSPISGHRSVSWYQQTPGQGLQFLFEYFSETQRNKGNFPGRFSGRQFSNSRSEMNVSTLELGDSALYLCASSPGTGEGYTFGSGTRLTVV.

The chain joins TRBV4-1 to TRBJ1-2; D is uncertain. V was pared by 4 bases and J by 4 bases, with 13 bases between. CDR3 length: 14 residues. Germline lookup yields CDR1 MGHRA and CDR2 YSYEKL. CDR3: CASSLERSGYGYTF. The CDR3 region has the DNA TGCGCCAGCAGCCTTGAGAGGTCGGGCTATGGCTACACCTTC.

This clonotype showed up just a few times. The chain joins TRBV5-1 to TRBJ2-4; 11 nucleotides match TRBD2. This CDR3 is built from 17 residues. In germline, CDR1 is SGHRS, CDR2 YFSETQ. The junction had 6 bases not matched to a gene; V was cut back by 4 bases and J by 0 bases. The CDR3 sequence is CASSKIGTSGAKNIQYF. In DNA, the CDR3 is TGCGCCAGCAGCAAAATCGGGACTAGCGGAGCCAAAAACATTCAGTACTTC.

This chain links TRBV20-1 with TRBJ1-1; D not resolved. The CDR3 runs to 10 residues. The V end was cut by 2 bases, the J end by 11 bases, with 9 bases between. Germline CDR1 reads DFQATT; CDR2 reads SNEGSKA (reference sequence). DNA for the CDR3: TGCAGTGCTAGACAGTTGCTGGCTTTCTTT. This gives the protein CSARQLLAFF.